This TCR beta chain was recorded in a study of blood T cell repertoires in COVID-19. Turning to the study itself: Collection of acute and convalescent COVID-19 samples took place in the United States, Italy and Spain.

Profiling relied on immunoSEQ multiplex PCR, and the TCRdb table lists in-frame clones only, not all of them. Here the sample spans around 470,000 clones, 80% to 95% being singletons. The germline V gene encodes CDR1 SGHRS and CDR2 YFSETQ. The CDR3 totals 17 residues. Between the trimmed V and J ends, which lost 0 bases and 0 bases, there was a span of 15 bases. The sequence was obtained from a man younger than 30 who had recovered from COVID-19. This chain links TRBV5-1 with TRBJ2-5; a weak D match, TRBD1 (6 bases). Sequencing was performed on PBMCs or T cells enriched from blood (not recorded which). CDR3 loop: CASSLEWGPSYQETQYF. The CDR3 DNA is TGCGCCAGCAGCTTGGAATGGGGGCCCAGCTACCAAGAGACCCAGTACTTC.